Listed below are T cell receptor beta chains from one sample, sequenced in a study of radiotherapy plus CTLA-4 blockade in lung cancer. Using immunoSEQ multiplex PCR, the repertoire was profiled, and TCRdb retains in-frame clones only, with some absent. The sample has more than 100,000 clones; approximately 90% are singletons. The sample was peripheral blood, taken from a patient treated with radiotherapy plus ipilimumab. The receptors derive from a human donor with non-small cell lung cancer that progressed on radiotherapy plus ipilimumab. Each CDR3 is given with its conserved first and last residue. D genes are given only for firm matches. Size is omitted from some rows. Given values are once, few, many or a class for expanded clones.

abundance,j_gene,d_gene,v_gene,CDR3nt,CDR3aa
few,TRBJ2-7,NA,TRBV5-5,TGTGCCAGCAGCCCCACGGGCCGATCCTACGAGCAGTACTTC,CASSPTGRSYEQYF
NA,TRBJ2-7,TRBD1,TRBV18,TGTGCCAGCACCCCGGGACAGAACTCCTACGAGCAGTACTTC,CASTPGQNSYEQYF
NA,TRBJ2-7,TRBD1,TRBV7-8,TGTGCCAGCAGCTTAGTAACCCTAAGGACAGGGATTTCCGAGCAGTACTTC,CASSLVTLRTGISEQYF
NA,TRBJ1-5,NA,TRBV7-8,TGTGCCAGCAGCTCCCTCTTCCGCAATCAGCCCCAGCATTTT,CASSSLFRNQPQHF
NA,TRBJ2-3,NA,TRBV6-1,TGTGCCAGCAGCCGCCTGAGAGGGGATACGCAGTATTTT,CASSRLRGDTQYF
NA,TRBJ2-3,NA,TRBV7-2,TGTGCCAGCAGCTTAACTAGGGGGGACGCAGATACGCAGTATTTT,CASSLTRGDADTQYF
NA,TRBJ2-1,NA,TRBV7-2,TGTGCCAGCAGCTCCGATCAAGTGTACAATGAGCAGTTCTTC,CASSSDQVYNEQFF
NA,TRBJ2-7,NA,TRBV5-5,TGTGCCAGCAGCCTACCCCCGGGACAAAGCTACGAGCAGTACTTC,CASSLPPGQSYEQYF
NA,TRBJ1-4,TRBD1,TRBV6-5,TGTGCCAGCACCTTAAACCGGGACAGGACCGAAAAACTGTTTTTT,CASTLNRDRTEKLFF
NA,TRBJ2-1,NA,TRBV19,TGTGCCAGTAGTCCCCTGGCCCGTAATGAGCAGTTCTTC,CASSPLARNEQFF
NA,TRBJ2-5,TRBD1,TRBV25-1,TGTGCCAGCAGTGCCGGGACAGGACAAGAGACCCAGTACTTC,CASSAGTGQETQYF
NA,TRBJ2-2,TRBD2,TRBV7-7,TGTGCTAGCAGCTCTAGCGGGAGCGGCACCGGGGAGCTGTTTTTT,CASSSSGSGTGELFF
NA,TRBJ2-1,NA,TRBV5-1,TGCGCCAGCAGCTTGGGTCGGCTAGTTAGCTCCTACAATGAGCAGTTCTTC,CASSLGRLVSSYNEQFF
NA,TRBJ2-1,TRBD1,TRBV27,TGTGCCAGCAGTTTTCTGACAGGGACGGGGTTATCCCATGAGCAGTTCTTC,CASSFLTGTGLSHEQFF
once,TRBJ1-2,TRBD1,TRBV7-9,TGTGCCAGCAGCGAACAGGGGAGGGATGGCTACACCTTC,CASSEQGRDGYTF
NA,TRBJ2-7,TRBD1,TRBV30,TGTGCCTGGAACAACAGGGGCTACGAGCAGTACTTC,CAWNNRGYEQYF
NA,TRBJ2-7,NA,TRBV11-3,TGTGCCAGCAGCCATCGACCCGGGACAATTAGCTCCTACGAGCAGTACTTC,CASSHRPGTISSYEQYF
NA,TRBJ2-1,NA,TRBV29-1,TGCAGCGTTACCAGCTCCTACAATGAGCAGTTCTTC,CSVTSSYNEQFF
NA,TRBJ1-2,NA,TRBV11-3,TGTGCCAGCAGCGATAGGATCCATGGCTACACCTTC,CASSDRIHGYTF
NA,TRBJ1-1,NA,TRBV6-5,TGTGCCAGCAGGTTGTTTGGAGGCACTGAAGCTTTCTTT,CASRLFGGTEAFF
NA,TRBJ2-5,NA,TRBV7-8,TGTGCCAGCAGCTCCCAGGAGCAAGAGACCCAGTACTTC,CASSSQEQETQYF
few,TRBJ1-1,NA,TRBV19,TGTGCCAGTAGTAGGGGGCAGTCCATGAACACTGAAGCTTTCTTT,CASSRGQSMNTEAFF
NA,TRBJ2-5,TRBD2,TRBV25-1,TGTGCCAGCAGTGCGGCGGGAGGGATCCAAGAGACCCAGTACTTC,CASSAAGGIQETQYF
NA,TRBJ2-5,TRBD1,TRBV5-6,TGTGCCAGCAGCCTCAGACAGGGATTGCCCGAGACCCAGTACTTC,CASSLRQGLPETQYF
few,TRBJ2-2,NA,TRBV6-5,TGTGCCAGCAGTTCGCCCTACAGGGACTACACCGGGGAGCTGTTTTTT,CASSSPYRDYTGELFF
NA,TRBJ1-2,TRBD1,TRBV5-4,TGTGCCAGCAGCCCTGGCGACAGGGGATATGGCTACACCTTC,CASSPGDRGYGYTF
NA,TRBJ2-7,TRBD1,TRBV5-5,TGTGCCAGCAGCTTGGGGGACAGGGTAGTATACGAGCAGTACTTC,CASSLGDRVVYEQYF
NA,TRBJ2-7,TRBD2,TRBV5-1,TGCGCCAGCAGCTTGGCGTCTAGCGGGAGCTCCTACGAGCAGTACTTC,CASSLASSGSSYEQYF
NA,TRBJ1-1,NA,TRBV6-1,TGTGCCAGCAGCAGGGTAAACACTGAAGCTTTCTTT,CASSRVNTEAFF